This T cell receptor beta chain was obtained from a study of shared clonotypes between healthy human individuals. Assay used: immunoSEQ multiplex PCR; TCRdb lists only in-frame clones, some missing. There are roughly 570,000 clones in the sample; 95% to 98% occur only once, and 0.3% lies in the top ten. This clone appeared a few times. Naive-designated CD8 cells lacked CD45RO, were positively enriched for CCR7, and omitted terminally differentiated effector memory CD45RA+ cells. V was pared by 2 bases and J by 2 bases, with 11 bases between. The CDR3 has 15 residues. Germline CDR1 and CDR2: SGDLS and YYNGEE.

This rearrangement joins TRBV9 to TRBJ2-1; D is perhaps TRBD2 (5 bases). This TCR derives from a man aged 30-40 years in good health. Sequences were obtained from naive CD8+ T cells sorted from blood. The CDR3, as DNA: TGTGCCAGCAGCGTTAGCCAACTAGCCTACAATGAGCAGTTCTTC. It translates to CASSVSQLAYNEQFF.